This TCR beta chain was retrieved from a study of CD8+ T cells in alopecia areata. Study-level findings and limits: Mice showed TCR sharing more clearly than patients did, possibly owing to HLA. Scalp repertoires also include resident alphabeta T cells from normal skin.

Germline V gives CDR1 PRHDT, CDR2 FYEKMQ (reference sequence). The CDR3 is made up of 19 amino acids. Between the trimmed V and J ends, which lost 0 bases and 1 base, there was a span of 20 bases. This clone was detected only once. Its antigen is as yet unknown. RNA was isolated and reverse transcribed to cDNA, the sequencing template. TCRdb's copy holds only in-frame clones and misses some; the assay was immunoSEQ multiplex PCR. The sample lists 190,000 or so clones; roughly 50% were seen once. Treatment here: oral pan-JAK inhibitor, 5-10 mg twice daily. Researchers took lesional scalp punch biopsies and peripheral blood from people who were alopecia areata patients. CD4+ and CD8+ T cells were sorted from PBMCs.

The TCR comes from a human donor with alopecia areata. The input for sequencing was CD8+ T cells sorted from blood, taken at week 24, from a patient treated with tofacitinib. V and J are TRBV13 and TRBJ2-3; D is possibly TRBD2 (7 bases). CDR3 sequence (DNA): TGTGCCAGCAGCTTAGGTAGGGGGGCCGGACTAGGAGGCACAGATACGCAGTATTTT. This gives the protein CASSLGRGAGLGGTDTQYF.